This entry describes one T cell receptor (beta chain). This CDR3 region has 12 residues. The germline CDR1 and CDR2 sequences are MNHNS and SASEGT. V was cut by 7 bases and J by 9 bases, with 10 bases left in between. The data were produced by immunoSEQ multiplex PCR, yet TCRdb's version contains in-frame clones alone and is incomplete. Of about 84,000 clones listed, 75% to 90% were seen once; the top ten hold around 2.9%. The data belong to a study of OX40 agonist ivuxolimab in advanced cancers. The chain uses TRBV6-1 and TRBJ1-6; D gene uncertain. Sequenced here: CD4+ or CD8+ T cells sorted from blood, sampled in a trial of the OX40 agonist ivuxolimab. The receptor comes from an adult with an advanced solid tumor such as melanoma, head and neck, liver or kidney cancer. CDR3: CASNQKTSPLHF. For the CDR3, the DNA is TGTGCCAGCAATCAAAAGACTTCACCCCTCCACTTT.